This passage covers 21 T cell receptor beta chains from one sample sequenced in a study of T cells after yellow fever vaccination. MiXCR, applied by TCRdb to the 5' RACE reads, yields one record per CDR3 protein. The sample shows around 330,000 distinct CDR3 sequences, 3% to 4.5% of them seen only once. The sample was PBMCs, taken on the day of the yellow fever booster vaccination. The receptors were sampled from a man between 18 and 29 years old who received the YFV17D yellow fever vaccine.

In its sample, this clonotype was seen a few times. V gene TRBV19 combines with J gene TRBJ2-7; D gene ambiguous. Germline V gives CDR1 LNHDA, CDR2 SQIVND (reference sequence). The V end lost 2 bases, the J end lost 2 bases, and 13 bases lay between the germline ends. This CDR3 is built from 15 residues. The CDR3 sequence is CASSIQGRPTYEQYF. In DNA, the CDR3 is TGTGCCAGTAGTATACAAGGCAGGCCTACCTACGAGCAGTACTTC.

The V and J genes are TRBV10-2 and TRBJ1-1, with 9 bases aligning to TRBD1. Germline V gene sequence: CDR1 WSHSY, CDR2 SAAADI. This CDR3 spans 18 amino acids. After removal of 4 bases from V and 0 bases from J, the junction contained 12 bases not matched to a gene. In DNA, the CDR3 is TGCGCCAGCAGTGTCGTCCCGGGACAGGGACTCATGAACACTGAAGCTTTCTTT. This sequence encodes CASSVVPGQGLMNTEAFF.

This clonotype was counted a few times. This chain uses TRBV6-5 with TRBJ2-7; D is perhaps TRBD1 (6 bases). Germline V gene lookup returns CDR1 MNHEY and CDR2 SVGAGI. The CDR3 totals 14 residues. Trimming cost V 5 bases and J 6 bases, with 17 bases left between them. DNA for the CDR3: TGTGCCAGCAGTCTCGTCTCCAGGGGAGCCGAGCAGTACTTC. It codes for CASSLVSRGAEQYF.

In its sample, this clonotype was seen many times. V usage is TRBV2 and J usage is TRBJ2-3; D uncertain. In germline, CDR1 is SNHLY, CDR2 FYNNEI. V was pared by 2 bases and J by 5 bases, with 5 bases between. This CDR3 is built from 12 residues. CDR3 protein: CASSELEDTQYF. CDR3 bases: TGTGCCAGCAGTGAACTGGAAGATACGCAGTATTTT. The whole variable domain, remainder taken from reference TRBV2 and TRBJ2-3, is EPEVTQTPSHQVTQMGQEVILRCVPISNHLYFYWYRQILGQKVEFLVSFYNNEISEKSEIFDDQFSVERPDGSNFTLKIRSTKLEDSAMYFCASSELEDTQYFGPGTRLTVL.

This clonotype has ten or more counts. The chain joins TRBV7-8 to TRBJ1-6; D remains ambiguous. The CDR3 contains 15 residues. Trimming removed 2 bases from V and 10 bases from J, with 15 bases in between. The germline V gene has CDR1 SGHVS and CDR2 FQNEAQ. The CDR3 bases are TGTGCCAGCAGCTTATTCACCCCCCCTAGCTCACCCCTCCACTTT. Its translation is CASSLFTPPSSPLHF.

This chain links TRBV7-2 with TRBJ1-5; no firm D call. The germline V gene encodes CDR1 SGHTA and CDR2 FQGNSA. CDR3 length: 12 residues. V shed 4 bases and J shed 9 bases, with 10 bases lying between them. The CDR3 protein is CASSSTEWPQHF. The CDR3 region has the DNA TGTGCCAGCAGCTCTACAGAGTGGCCCCAGCATTTT.

This clonotype was detected many times. J is TRBJ2-1 and V is TRBV5-1, with 10 positions matching TRBD1. This CDR3 is built from 15 residues. Trimming cost V 2 bases and J 4 bases; bases outside gene matches: 3. Germline CDR1 SGHRS, CDR2 YFSETQ. The CDR3 DNA follows: TGCGCCAGCAGCTTAAGGGACAGGGGTTACAATGAGCAGTTCTTC. This encodes CASSLRDRGYNEQFF.

J is TRBJ2-1 and V is TRBV11-2; tentative D call: TRBD2 (5 bases). Germline-derived CDR1 and CDR2 are SGHAT and FQNNGV. The CDR3 is 15 amino acids. The V gene lost 5 bases and the J gene lost 3 bases, with 14 bases spanning the gap. CDR3 sequence (DNA): TGTGCCAGCAGCCCGTGGACTGGGTTCTACAATGAGCAGTTCTTC. As protein: CASSPWTGFYNEQFF.

This clonotype appeared many times. The V and J genes are TRBV5-1 and TRBJ2-6; D gene ambiguous. CDR1 is SGHRS, CDR2 YFSETQ, per germline. This CDR3 is 16 amino acids long. V dropped 4 bases and J dropped 0 bases, with 11 bases sitting between them. CDR3 region: CASSRATDSGANVLTF. CDR3 in DNA: TGCGCCAGCAGCAGGGCCACGGACTCTGGGGCCAACGTCCTGACTTTC.

This clonotype came up many times. The chain links TRBV10-2 to TRBJ2-1; 13 bases line up with TRBD2. Trimming at V came to 8 bases and at J to 7 bases, leaving 11 bases not matched to a gene. The germline V gene encodes CDR1 WSHSY and CDR2 SAAADI. The CDR3 sequence is 16 residues long. The CDR3: CASWPPRLAGGNEQFF. In DNA form, the CDR3 reads TGCGCCAGCTGGCCCCCCCGACTAGCGGGGGGAAATGAGCAGTTCTTC.

This clonotype was counted at least ten times. The CDR3 DNA sequence: TGCGCCAGCAGCCAAAACGGGGGGGTTGGCTATGGCTACACCTTC. Translated, it gives CASSQNGGVGYGYTF. The chain combines TRBV4-1 with TRBJ1-2; D is possibly TRBD1 (5 bases). Between the trimmed V and J ends, which lost 2 bases and 4 bases, there was a span of 14 bases. The CDR3 totals 15 residues. The V gene's germline CDR1 is MGHRA and CDR2 YSYEKL.

This chain joins TRBV12-3 or TRBV12-4 and TRBJ2-1; TRBD1 aligns across 8 bases. This CDR3 comprises 15 residues. Losses at the gene ends were 6 bases for V and 6 bases for J; bases not matched to a gene: 10. The CDR3 is CASSTTGALINEQFF. CDR3 coding DNA: TGTGCCAGCAGCACGACAGGGGCCCTCATCAATGAGCAGTTCTTC.

This clonotype was recorded a few times. The V gene is TRBV4-2, the J gene TRBJ2-2; TRBD1 might be the D (6 bases). V lost 1 base, J lost 5 bases, and 11 bases lay in between. This CDR3 spans 15 amino acids. The germline V gene has CDR1 LGHNA and CDR2 YNFKEQ. CDR3 amino acids: CASSQVRGMTGELFF. The CDR3 DNA follows: TGTGCCAGCAGCCAAGTCAGGGGTATGACCGGGGAGCTGTTTTTT.

The V call is TRBV12-3 or TRBV12-4, the J call TRBJ2-7; no clear D. The CDR3 sequence is 13 residues long. V was trimmed by 2 bases and J by 0 bases, leaving 5 bases between them. CDR3 bases: TGTGCCAGCAGTTTATTGGCCTCCTACGAGCAGTACTTC. Its protein is CASSLLASYEQYF.

This clonotype was observed at least ten times. This chain links TRBV4-1 with TRBJ2-3; 9 positions match TRBD2. Germline V lookup: CDR1 MGHRA, CDR2 YSYEKL. The CDR3 has 17 amino acids. The V and J ends lost 0 bases and 5 bases, in that order; junction bases with no gene match: 9. For the CDR3, the DNA is TGCGCCAGCAGCCAAGATAGGGCGGGGGGGCCGAAAGATACGCAGTATTTT. It is translated as CASSQDRAGGPKDTQYF.

This clonotype has only a few counts. For the CDR3, the DNA is TGTGCCAGCAAAATAAGGGACGGTCATAGCAATCAGCCCCAGCATTTT. It encodes CASKIRDGHSNQPQHF. J is TRBJ1-5 and V is TRBV6-2 or TRBV6-3; perhaps TRBD1 as D (5 bases). V shed 7 bases and J shed 0 bases, with 16 bases lying between them. The CDR3 extends over 16 amino acids. Germline CDR1 MNHEY, CDR2 SVGEGT.

This clonotype was seen at least ten times. The CDR3 DNA is TGTGCCAGCAGTTTTCGGAACAGACCGACAGGGGGAAAAGTAATGAATGAAAAACTGTTTTTT. Protein: CASSFRNRPTGGKVMNEKLFF. This sequence joins TRBV12-3 or TRBV12-4 and TRBJ1-4, with 9 bases identical to TRBD1. This CDR3 has 21 residues. J was trimmed by 5 bases and V by 3 bases; bases with no gene match: 22.

This clonotype was detected only a few times. The J gene is TRBJ2-6, the V gene TRBV11-2; no definite D call. The CDR3 is 15 amino acids. CDR1 is SGHAT and CDR2 is FQNNGV in the germline V gene. The germline V and J ends were trimmed by 5 bases and 0 bases, with 8 bases remaining between them. CDR3 sequence (DNA): TGTGCCAGCAGCCCCAATCACTCTGGGGCCAACGTCCTGACTTTC. It translates to CASSPNHSGANVLTF.

The sample holds many counts of this clonotype. This chain uses TRBV6-2 or TRBV6-3 with TRBJ2-1; D ambiguous. The CDR3 totals 13 residues. Germline V gene sequence: CDR1 MNHEY, CDR2 SVGEGT. Deletions cut 4 bases from V and 13 bases from J, with 17 bases between. The CDR3 region has the DNA TGTGCCAGCAGTTCGGCAGGTAAAGCTTTCCAGTTCTTC. It encodes CASSSAGKAFQFF.

This clonotype was seen more than once but under ten times. For the CDR3, the DNA is TGCAGTGCCAATAAACAGGGCTTCGAGCAGTACGTC. Its translation: CSANKQGFEQYV. V usage is TRBV20-1 and J usage is TRBJ2-7; possibly TRBD1 for D (6 bases). The CDR3 consists of 12 residues. Germline V gene data show CDR1 as DFQATT and CDR2 as SNEGSKA (reference sequence). Trimming left V 6 bases short and J 6 bases short, with 15 bases between.

As concerns this clonotype: A single base separates this from a much larger clone, so it may be a read error. The J gene is TRBJ2-7, the V gene TRBV4-2; D gene unclear. The CDR3 totals 15 residues. The germline CDR1 and CDR2 sequences are LGHNA and YNFKEQ. The CDR3 DNA reads TGTGCCAGCAGCAAAGATCTCCAGCAGATCTACGAGCAGTACTTC. Translation: CASSKDLQQIYEQYF.